This is a list of T cell receptor beta chains from one sample in a study of blood T cells in healthy people across ages. TCRdb re-called the 5' RACE reads with MiXCR, one entry per CDR3 protein. The repertoire holds roughly 790,000 distinct CDR3 sequences, with 43% as singletons. Sequencing was done on a sample of blood. Receptors originate from a woman in her sixties in good health. Each CDR3 is given with its conserved first and last residue. The D gene is left open where the match is weak. Some rows mark clone size as missing; the rest say once, few, many or name a class of expanded clone.

J: TRBJ2-7; size: -; D: -; V: TRBV4-1; CDR3: CASSQRTGQPYEQYF; DNA: TGCGCCAGCAGCCAACGCACTGGACAGCCCTACGAGCAGTACTTC
J: TRBJ2-5; size: -; D: TRBD2; V: TRBV20-1; CDR3: CSARGSGSWEQYF; DNA: TGCAGTGCTAGAGGTAGCGGGAGTTGGGAGCAGTACTTC
J: TRBJ1-5; size: -; D: TRBD1; V: TRBV20-1; CDR3: CSTLGTGPSNQPQHF; DNA: TGCAGCACCCTGGGGACAGGTCCTAGCAATCAGCCCCAGCATTTT
J: TRBJ2-5; size: -; D: TRBD2; V: TRBV29-1; CDR3: CSGTTGTSGGETQYF; DNA: TGCAGCGGGACGACCGGGACTAGCGGGGGTGAGACCCAGTACTTC
J: TRBJ1-6; size: -; D: -; V: TRBV14; CDR3: CASSPGNLNSPLHF; DNA: TGTGCCAGCAGCCCCGGGAACTTAAATTCACCCCTCCACTTT
J: TRBJ1-2; size: few; D: TRBD1; V: TRBV20-1; CDR3: CSATGDSIEHSNYGYTF; DNA: TGCAGTGCCACGGGGGACAGTATAGAACATTCTAACTATGGCTACACCTTC
J: TRBJ2-1; size: few; D: -; V: TRBV28; CDR3: CASSLRLGYKSWGEQFF; DNA: TGTGCCAGCAGTTTAAGATTGGGCTACAAAAGCTGGGGTGAGCAGTTCTTC
J: TRBJ2-1; size: -; D: TRBD1; V: TRBV20-1; CDR3: CSANGDRGEQFF; DNA: TGCAGTGCCAATGGGGACAGGGGTGAGCAGTTCTTC
J: TRBJ2-5; size: -; D: TRBD1; V: TRBV7-8; CDR3: CASSLPRTGQETQYF; DNA: TGTGCCAGCAGCTTACCCCGGACAGGGCAAGAGACCCAGTACTTC
J: TRBJ2-7; size: -; D: -; V: TRBV30; CDR3: CAGGTGSPPYEQYF; DNA: TGTGCCGGAGGGACGGGGTCACCTCCCTACGAGCAGTACTTC
J: TRBJ1-4; size: -; D: -; V: TRBV30; CDR3: CAWRGVGEKLFF; DNA: TGTGCCTGGAGAGGGGTGGGGGAAAAACTGTTTTTT
J: TRBJ1-1; size: -; D: -; V: TRBV6-2/TRBV6-3; CDR3: CASIRLASEAFF; DNA: TGTGCCAGCATTAGACTGGCCTCTGAAGCTTTCTTT
J: TRBJ2-5; size: few; D: TRBD2; V: TRBV28; CDR3: CASSFQPPGLAVETQYF; DNA: TGTGCCAGCAGTTTTCAACCACCGGGACTAGCGGTGGAGACCCAGTACTTC
J: TRBJ1-1; size: -; D: TRBD1; V: TRBV30; CDR3: CAWSMDRGTEAFF; DNA: TGTGCCTGGAGTATGGACAGGGGGACTGAAGCTTTCTTT
J: TRBJ1-2; size: once; D: TRBD1; V: TRBV20-1; CDR3: CSGAGGYGYTF; DNA: TGCAGTGGGGCAGGGGGTTATGGCTACACCTTC
J: TRBJ1-2; size: -; D: -; V: TRBV5-1; CDR3: CASSSRDGGNYGYTF; DNA: TGCGCCAGCAGCTCCCGGGACGGTGGGAACTATGGCTACACCTTC
J: TRBJ2-3; size: -; D: -; V: TRBV15; CDR3: CATSRDRGTLRDTQYF; DNA: TGTGCCACCAGCAGAGATCGAGGCACTCTGAGAGATACGCAGTATTTT
J: TRBJ2-1; size: few; D: -; V: TRBV6-2/TRBV6-3; CDR3: CASSYVPGPYNEQFF; DNA: TGTGCCAGCAGTTACGTCCCAGGACCCTACAATGAGCAGTTCTTC
J: TRBJ2-1; size: -; D: TRBD1; V: TRBV20-1; CDR3: CSACLGQGADEQFF; DNA: TGCAGTGCGTGCTTAGGACAGGGGGCCGATGAGCAGTTCTTC
J: TRBJ2-5; size: many; D: -; V: TRBV7-2; CDR3: CASSFTGPPQETQYF; DNA: TGTGCCAGCAGCTTTACAGGACCACCCCAAGAGACCCAGTACTTC
J: TRBJ1-2; size: few; D: -; V: TRBV5-1; CDR3: CASSPDLNNYGYTF; DNA: TGCGCCAGCAGCCCGGACTTAAATAACTATGGCTACACCTTC
J: TRBJ2-2; size: -; D: TRBD1; V: TRBV4-2; CDR3: CASSQVGQGANTGELFF; DNA: TGTGCCAGCAGCCAAGTCGGACAGGGGGCGAACACCGGGGAGCTGTTTTTT
J: TRBJ1-6; size: few; D: -; V: TRBV27; CDR3: CASSFRQGFNSPLHF; DNA: TGTGCCAGCAGTTTTAGGCAGGGCTTTAATTCACCCCTCCACTTT
J: TRBJ2-2; size: -; D: TRBD2; V: TRBV4-2; CDR3: CASSQDALAANTGELFF; DNA: TGTGCCAGCAGCCAAGATGCCCTAGCGGCGAACACCGGGGAGCTGTTTTTT
J: TRBJ2-7; size: few; D: -; V: TRBV21-1; CDR3: CASSVRDRGRSSSYEQYF; DNA: TGTGCCAGCAGCGTCCGGGACAGGGGGCGGTCCAGCTCCTACGAGCAGTACTTC
J: TRBJ2-1; size: -; D: -; V: TRBV29-1; CDR3: CSVEGKRQLNNEQFF; DNA: TGCAGCGTTGAAGGGAAGCGACAGTTGAACAATGAGCAGTTCTTC
J: TRBJ1-6; size: -; D: -; V: TRBV12-3/TRBV12-4; CDR3: CASSLIGNSPLHF; DNA: TGTGCCAGCAGTCTTATTGGGAATTCACCCCTCCACTTT
J: TRBJ1-5; size: -; D: TRBD1; V: TRBV5-1; CDR3: CASSATGQGNQPQHF; DNA: TGCGCCAGCAGCGCAACCGGACAGGGGAATCAGCCCCAGCATTTT
J: TRBJ2-3; size: few; D: TRBD2; V: TRBV13; CDR3: CASSQKGLAGPSTDTQYF; DNA: TGTGCCAGCAGCCAAAAGGGACTAGCGGGGCCTAGCACAGATACGCAGTATTTT
J: TRBJ1-6; size: -; D: -; V: TRBV3-1; CDR3: CASSQDGGGLNNSPLHF; DNA: TGTGCCAGCAGCCAAGATGGCGGGGGGCTGAATAATTCACCCCTCCACTTT
J: TRBJ2-5; size: once; D: TRBD1; V: TRBV24-1; CDR3: CATSDPGQASRETQYF; DNA: TGTGCCACCAGTGACCCTGGACAGGCGAGCCGGGAGACCCAGTACTTC
J: TRBJ2-7; size: -; D: TRBD2; V: TRBV7-3; CDR3: CASSLGGSREQYF; DNA: TGTGCCAGCAGCTTGGGCGGGAGTAGGGAGCAGTACTTC
J: TRBJ2-3; size: -; D: -; V: TRBV12-3/TRBV12-4; CDR3: CASSPERRDTQYF; DNA: TGTGCCAGCAGTCCTGAGCGCCGGGATACGCAGTATTTT
J: TRBJ1-1; size: few; D: -; V: TRBV6-1; CDR3: CASSGGRVQLVTEAFF; DNA: TGTGCCAGCAGCGGAGGAAGGGTACAGTTGGTGACTGAAGCTTTCTTT
J: TRBJ2-7; size: few; D: -; V: TRBV19; CDR3: CASSLARSSYEQYF; DNA: TGTGCCAGCTCATTGGCCCGAAGCTCCTACGAGCAGTACTTC
J: TRBJ2-6; size: -; D: -; V: TRBV6-6; CDR3: CASVGAPGANVLTF; DNA: TGTGCCAGCGTCGGAGCTCCTGGGGCCAACGTCCTGACTTTC
J: TRBJ2-7; size: -; D: -; V: TRBV9; CDR3: CASSVKLEGHEQYF; DNA: TGTGCCAGCAGCGTAAAGTTAGAGGGACACGAGCAGTACTTC
J: TRBJ2-1; size: -; D: TRBD2; V: TRBV6-5; CDR3: CACSRPGLANEQFF; DNA: TGTGCCTGCAGTAGACCGGGACTAGCAAATGAGCAGTTCTTC
J: TRBJ2-3; size: -; D: -; V: TRBV3-1; CDR3: CASSQDWGGGNTDTQYF; DNA: TGTGCCAGCAGCCAAGATTGGGGCGGGGGCAACACAGATACGCAGTATTTT
J: TRBJ2-1; size: -; D: -; V: TRBV6-4; CDR3: CASYGSDEQFF; DNA: TGTGCCAGTTATGGGAGTGATGAGCAGTTCTTC
J: TRBJ2-7; size: many; D: TRBD2; V: TRBV12-3/TRBV12-4; CDR3: CASSLWGGEQYF; DNA: TGTGCCAGCAGTTTATGGGGGGGCGAGCAGTACTTC
J: TRBJ2-7; size: few; D: TRBD2; V: TRBV7-2; CDR3: CASSPTSDYEQYF; DNA: TGTGCCAGCAGCCCAACTAGCGACTACGAGCAGTACTTC
J: TRBJ1-5; size: few; D: TRBD1; V: TRBV24-1; CDR3: CATSDAQGDQPQHF; DNA: TGTGCCACCAGTGATGCGCAGGGGGATCAGCCCCAGCATTTT
J: TRBJ1-5; size: -; D: TRBD1; V: TRBV20-1; CDR3: CSARSAGGRNQPQHF; DNA: TGCAGTGCTCGATCCGCAGGGGGCCGCAATCAGCCCCAGCATTTT
J: TRBJ2-7; size: -; D: TRBD1; V: TRBV12-3/TRBV12-4; CDR3: CASSLGAGGSDEQYF; DNA: TGTGCCAGCAGTTTAGGAGCAGGGGGTAGCGACGAGCAGTACTTC
J: TRBJ1-2; size: -; D: -; V: TRBV29-1; CDR3: CSVLTGNYGYTF; DNA: TGCAGCGTCCTCACAGGGAACTATGGCTACACCTTC
J: TRBJ1-1; size: few; D: -; V: TRBV7-8; CDR3: CASSSRLRDTEAFF; DNA: TGTGCCAGCAGCTCGAGGTTGCGAGACACTGAAGCTTTCTTT
J: TRBJ2-2; size: -; D: -; V: TRBV20-1; CDR3: CSAPGPQNTGELFF; DNA: TGCAGTGCCCCGGGACCCCAGAACACCGGGGAGCTGTTTTTT
J: TRBJ2-7; size: many; D: TRBD2; V: TRBV7-3; CDR3: CASSSTSGEELQYF; DNA: TGTGCCAGCAGCTCGACTAGCGGGGAGGAGTTGCAGTACTTC
J: TRBJ2-1; size: few; D: -; V: TRBV4-2; CDR3: CASSPDSSSYNEQFF; DNA: TGTGCCAGCAGCCCGGACTCGAGTTCCTACAATGAGCAGTTCTTC
J: TRBJ1-6; size: once; D: -; V: TRBV7-2; CDR3: CASSLVGLNNSPLHF; DNA: TGTGCCAGCAGCTTAGTAGGACTGAATAATTCACCCCTCCACTTT